The 2 T cell receptor beta chains reported below all come from one sample, sequenced in a study of shared clonotypes between healthy human individuals (dated by TCRdb to about 2020). The receptor library was made with the immunoSEQ multiplex PCR assay. TCRdb obtained this table from immuneACCESS and retained in-frame rearrangements with V and J assigned. These tables miss some clones; where compared with another copy, unresolved V genes account for less than half of the shortfall, and the remainder is unexplained. The sample table holds about 1.1 million clones, of which 70% to 85% were seen once. The ten largest clones add up to about 0.89% of the sample. Specimen: memory CD4+ T cells from PBMCs. Interpreted using the paper, the cell subset or site label stands for: CD45RA-negative fraction. These receptors were collected from a man aged 18 to 29 in good health. Some clones in this sample may be carry-over from other donors' samples.

The chain has TRBV7-3 and TRBJ2-1, with TRBD2 identical over 16 bases. The V gene end was trimmed by 3 bases and the J gene end by 7 bases; junction bases not matched to a gene: 9. The CDR3 loop spans 18 amino acids. Germline assignment: CDR1 SGHTA and CDR2 FQGTGA. CDR3 sequence (DNA): TGTGCCAGCAGCTTCCACGGGACTAGCGGGAGGGCCGGGAATGAGCAGTTCTTC. Translating gives CASSFHGTSGRAGNEQFF.

Details on this clone: The sample carries other DNA sequences with the same CDR3. This chain links TRBV15 with TRBJ1-4; D call uncertain. CDR1 and CDR2 from the germline V gene are LNHNV and YYDKDF (reference sequence). The CDR3 consists of 13 residues. V dropped 2 bases and J dropped 8 bases, with 9 bases sitting between them. CDR3 protein: CATSRTLGEKLFF. The DNA for the CDR3 is TGTGCCACCAGCAGAACCCTGGGAGAAAAACTGTTTTTT.